The source of this T cell receptor (beta chain) is a study of radiotherapy plus CTLA-4 blockade in lung cancer. As for the study in general: In less than 20% of patients, objective responses were seen; 31% had disease control. Notes on the study in general: Early clonal dynamics of blood T cells, together with interferon-beta, were reported as the best response predictor. In blood, TCR clones derived from the tumor expanded after radiotherapy plus ipilimumab.

Chemo-refractory metastatic non-small-cell lung cancer patients underwent focal radiation alongside CTLA-4 blockade with ipilimumab. As for this clone: The antigen is unknown.

Generated by immunoSEQ multiplex PCR, the TCRdb table keeps only in-frame clones and is missing some. The top ten hold 16% of the sample, which has about 87,000 clones, 70% to 90% seen once. The material was peripheral blood, obtained from a patient treated with radiotherapy plus ipilimumab. This sequence was found in a human donor with non-small cell lung cancer that progressed on radiotherapy plus ipilimumab.

The CDR3 nucleotides are TGTGCCAGCAGCTTAGCCGGGACAGGTTCCGAGCAGTACTTC. It translates to CASSLAGTGSEQYF. The chain links TRBV7-2 to TRBJ2-7; 8 bases match TRBD1. V lost 0 bases to trimming and J lost 6 bases; unmatched junction nucleotides: 4. Germline V gene sequence: CDR1 SGHTA, CDR2 FQGNSA. The CDR3 runs to 14 residues.